Described below is a single T cell receptor beta chain sequence and its context. Generated by immunoSEQ multiplex PCR, the TCRdb table keeps only in-frame clones and is missing some. The table includes around 260,000 clones, 90% detected once. This sample is part of a study of cytomegalovirus exposure and HLA in healthy donors. The CDR3 sequence is 15 residues long. Unmatched junction bases numbered 5, after V lost 1 base and J lost 2 bases. Looked up from germline, CDR1 is LGHNT and CDR2 is FRNRAP. The sample comprised PBMCs. The chain couples TRBV12-5 to TRBJ2-7, with 7 bases identical to TRBD1. This TCR derives from a woman younger than 45 in good health and CMV-seronegative. CDR3 in DNA: TGTGCTAGTGGTTTGGCCCGACAGGGCACCTACGAGCAGTACTTC. Protein product: CASGLARQGTYEQYF.